These 14 T cell receptor beta chains were all obtained from the same sample, sequenced in a study of T cells of healthy individuals listed by TCRdb under 2018. Library prep was done by 5' RACE. Sequencing was performed on an Illumina MiSeq. TCRdb trimmed the raw reads at Q25, called clones with MiXCR and kept productive beta chains. Each record represents a unique CDR3 protein, reported with the most common genes and DNA among its rows. The sample yields 65,000 to 95,000 distinct CDR3 sequences; approximately 4.8% were counted once. Jointly, the top ten make up roughly 7.5% of the sample. The receptor set was obtained from a female donor in good health.

This clonotype was observed many times. The CDR3 DNA is TGTGCCAGCAGCTTACACAGGGGGATCAAGGACACTGAAGCTTTCTTT. Its translation: CASSLHRGIKDTEAFF. The rearrangement joins TRBV7-2 to TRBJ1-1; TRBD1 matches at 8 bases. The trim removed 2 bases at V and 3 bases at J, leaving 8 bases unmatched. Germline V CDR1 and CDR2: SGHTA, FQGNSA. There are 16 residues in the CDR3. The entire variable domain, with the rest obtained from reference TRBV7-2 and TRBJ1-1, is as follows: GAGVSQSPSNKVTEKGKDVELRCDPISGHTALYWYRQSLGQGLEFLIYFQGNSAPDKSGLPSDRFSAERTGGSVSTLTIQRTQQEDSAVYLCASSLHRGIKDTEAFFGQGTRLTVV.

This clonotype was counted many times. CDR3 coding DNA: TGCGCCAGCAGCTCGACCGCAGGGCCAGAGACCCAGTACTTC. This translates into CASSSTAGPETQYF. J is TRBJ2-5 and V is TRBV5-1, with a tentative D call TRBD1 (5 bases). Germline V gene sequence: CDR1 SGHRS, CDR2 YFSETQ. CDR3 length: 14 amino acids. Deletions cut 3 bases from V and 4 bases from J, with 13 bases between. Full variable domain (rest looked up from reference TRBV5-1 and TRBJ2-5): KAGVTQTPRYLIKTRGQQVTLSCSPISGHRSVSWYQQTPGQGLQFLFEYFSETQRNKGNFPGRFSGRQFSNSRSEMNVSTLELGDSALYLCASSSTAGPETQYFGPGTRLLVL.

This clonotype has ten or more counts. This chain links TRBV6-2 or TRBV6-3 with TRBJ2-1, with 14 bases fitting TRBD2. CDR1 and CDR2 (germline): MNHEY, SVGEGT. This CDR3 comprises 17 residues. V gave up 7 bases and J gave up 8 bases; unmatched junction bases: 13. The CDR3 region has the DNA TGTGCCAGCAAATCCCCAAGGACTAGCGGGGGGCGGTATGAGCAGTTCTTC. As protein: CASKSPRTSGGRYEQFF.

There are a few counts of this clonotype. The rearrangement joins TRBV7-9 to TRBJ2-6; D is possibly TRBD1 (5 bases). V lost 2 bases to trimming and J lost 6 bases, with 26 bases between them. Germline V gene lookup returns CDR1 SEHNR and CDR2 FQNEAQ (reference sequence). This CDR3 has 20 amino acids. CDR3 in DNA: TGTGCCAGCAGCTTACACACGGCTCTGGGGCCACCCGAGGAGGCCAACGTCCTGACTTTC. Its protein product is CASSLHTALGPPEEANVLTF.

This clonotype was seen ten or more times. The CDR3 bases are TGCGCCAGCAGCGCAAAAAACAGGGGGACTAACACTGAAGCTTTCTTT. Protein product: CASSAKNRGTNTEAFF. The rearrangement uses TRBV5-1 and TRBJ1-1, with 8 nucleotides matching TRBD1. The germline gives CDR1 SGHRS, CDR2 YFSETQ. Losses at the gene ends were 4 bases for V and 2 bases for J; bases not matched to a gene: 10. This CDR3 is built from 16 residues.

This clonotype was found many times. The CDR3 is CASSHRTSGAPYEQYF. CDR3 nucleotides: TGTGCCAGCAGCCACCGGACTAGCGGAGCTCCCTACGAGCAGTACTTC. The rearrangement links TRBV4-2 to TRBJ2-7; 10 bases are shared with TRBD2. Trimming cost V 3 bases and J 2 bases; bases outside gene matches: 7. CDR3 length: 16 amino acids. Germline V gene data show CDR1 as LGHNA and CDR2 as YNFKEQ.

This clonotype turned up a few times. CDR3 in DNA: TGTGCCAGCAGTTTGGGTTACAATCAGCCCCAGCATTTT. This gives the protein CASSLGYNQPQHF. The chain joins TRBV12-3 or TRBV12-4 to TRBJ1-5; D is undetermined. The CDR3 spans 13 residues. The V end lost 3 bases, the J end lost 3 bases, and 6 bases lay between the germline ends.

This clonotype came up many times. The V gene is TRBV7-9, the J gene TRBJ2-5; D may match TRBD1 or TRBD2 (6 bases each). The CDR3 spans 14 residues. Trimming pared 5 bases from V and 4 bases from J, leaving 14 bases between. Germline loops: CDR1 SEHNR, CDR2 FQNEAQ (reference sequence). CDR3: CASSRDLQGETQYF. The CDR3 bases are TGTGCCAGCAGCCGGGACTTACAGGGAGAGACCCAGTACTTC.

This clonotype has a count of ten or more. V and J are TRBV7-2 and TRBJ1-1; perhaps TRBD1 as D (5 bases). V was pared by 9 bases and J by 3 bases, with 14 bases between. Germline CDR1 SGHTA, CDR2 FQGNSA. CDR3 size: 13 residues. The CDR3 protein is CASSGGLDTEAFF. The DNA for the CDR3 is TGTGCCAGTTCGGGGGGGTTGGACACTGAAGCTTTCTTT. The full variable domain, completed using reference TRBV7-2 and TRBJ1-1, is GAGVSQSPSNKVTEKGKDVELRCDPISGHTALYWYRQSLGQGLEFLIYFQGNSAPDKSGLPSDRFSAERTGGSVSTLTIQRTQQEDSAVYLCASSGGLDTEAFFGQGTRLTVV.

The table lists this clonotype with many counts. The gene calls are TRBV4-3 and TRBJ2-1; tentative D call: TRBD1 (6 bases). From germline, CDR1 is LGHNA and CDR2 YSLEER. The CDR3 runs 12 residues. V lost 6 bases and J lost 9, with 12 bases in between. The CDR3 coding sequence is TGCGCCAGCAGTTCCATAGGGGGTGAGCAGTTCTTC. Protein: CASSSIGGEQFF.

The chain employs TRBV30 and TRBJ2-2; 7 bases fit TRBD2. Trimming cost V 7 bases and J 7 bases; bases outside gene matches: 12. The CDR3 totals 14 residues. CDR1 and CDR2 (germline): GTSNPN, SVGIG (reference sequence). CDR3 sequence (DNA): TGTGCCTCCCTTGGCGGGAGCAAGATCGGGGAGCTGTTTTTT. This gives the protein CASLGGSKIGELFF. The whole variable domain, remainder taken from reference TRBV30 and TRBJ2-2, is SQTIHQWPATLVQPVGSPLSLECTVEGTSNPNLYWYRQAAGRGLQLLFYSVGIGQISSEVPQNLSASRPQDRQFILSSKKLLLSDSGFYLCASLGGSKIGELFFGEGSRLTVL.

This clonotype has ten or more counts. The V gene is TRBV28, the J gene TRBJ2-3; D is unclear. Trimming pared 2 bases from V and 4 bases from J, leaving 4 bases between. The germline gives CDR1 MDHEN, CDR2 SYDVKM. This CDR3 contains 12 residues. CDR3 protein: CASSLGSDTQYF. For the CDR3, the DNA is TGTGCCAGCAGTTTAGGGTCAGATACGCAGTATTTT.

This clonotype has just a few counts. This sequence joins TRBV28 and TRBJ2-7; D uncertain. V shed 7 bases and J shed 0 bases, with 13 bases lying between them. The germline V gene encodes CDR1 MDHEN and CDR2 SYDVKM. There are 14 residues in the CDR3. CDR3 in DNA: TGTGCCAGCAAACCGGGCCTATACTCCTACGAGCAGTACTTC. Its translation is CASKPGLYSYEQYF.

This clonotype has ten or more counts. CDR3 bases: TGTGCCAGCAGCCGAGCCGGGACTAGCGGAACCTACGAGCAGTACTTC. Translating gives CASSRAGTSGTYEQYF. The V call is TRBV5-4, the J call TRBJ2-7; TRBD2 matches at 11 bases. J gave up 2 bases and V 4 bases, and 8 bases lay outside the gene matches. The CDR3 sequence is 16 residues long. CDR1 and CDR2 from the germline V gene are SGHNT and YYREEE (reference sequence). The full variable domain, with the rest looked up from reference TRBV5-4 and TRBJ2-7, is ETGVTQSPTHLIKTRGQQVTLRCSSQSGHNTVSWYQQALGQGPQFIFQYYREEENGRGNFPPRFSGLQFPNYSSELNVNALELDDSALYLCASSRAGTSGTYEQYFGPGTRLTVT.